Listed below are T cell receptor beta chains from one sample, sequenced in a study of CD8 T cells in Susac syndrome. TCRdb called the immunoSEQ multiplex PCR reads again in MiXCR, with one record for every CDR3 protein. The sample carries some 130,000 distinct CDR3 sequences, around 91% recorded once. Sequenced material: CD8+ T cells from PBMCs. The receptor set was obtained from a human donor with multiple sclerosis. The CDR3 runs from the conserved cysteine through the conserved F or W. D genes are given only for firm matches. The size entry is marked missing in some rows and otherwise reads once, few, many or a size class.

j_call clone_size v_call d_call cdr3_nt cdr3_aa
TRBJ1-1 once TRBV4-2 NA TGTGCCAGCAGCCCCCCCGGCGTGGACACTGAAGCTTTCTTT CASSPPGVDTEAFF
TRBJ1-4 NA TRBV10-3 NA TGTGCCACCGCGGATGTCACTAATGAAAAACTGTTTTTT CATADVTNEKLFF
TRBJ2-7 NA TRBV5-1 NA TGCGCCAGCAGCTTGGGGAGGGTGGACTACGAGCAGTACTTC CASSLGRVDYEQYF
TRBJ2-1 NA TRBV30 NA TGTGCCTGGAGCCGGCGGTACAATGAGCAGTTCTTC CAWSRRYNEQFF
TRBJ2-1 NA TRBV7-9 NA TGTGCCAGCAGAGTTCGTCCGGGAGTGGGGAATGAGCAGTTCTTC CASRVRPGVGNEQFF
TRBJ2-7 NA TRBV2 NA TGTGCCAGCAGACTAGGGACATCAGTAACCTACGAGCAGTACTTC CASRLGTSVTYEQYF
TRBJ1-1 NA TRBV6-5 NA TGTGCCAGCAGTTACTCCGGGGGGGCATACACTGAAGCTTTCTTT CASSYSGGAYTEAFF
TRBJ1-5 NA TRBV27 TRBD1 TGTGCCAGCAGTTTATCCGGCCCTGGGACAGTCGGCGGCAATCAGCCCCAGCATTTT CASSLSGPGTVGGNQPQHF
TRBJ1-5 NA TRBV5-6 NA TGTGCCAGCAGCTTCCGGTCAGGGCCCCAGCATTTT CASSFRSGPQHF
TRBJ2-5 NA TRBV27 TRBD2 TGTGCCAGCAGGAGCGGGATAGAAGAGACCCAGTACTTC CASRSGIEETQYF
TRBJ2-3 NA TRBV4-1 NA TGCGGCAGCAGCCAAGTTGCGGGCCTCACAGATACGCAGTATTTT CGSSQVAGLTDTQYF
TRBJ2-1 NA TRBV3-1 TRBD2 TGTGCCAGCAGCCCCGACCCTTCGACTAGCGGGAATTACGGCTATGAGCAGTTCTTC CASSPDPSTSGNYGYEQFF
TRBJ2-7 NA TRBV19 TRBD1 TGTGCCAGTAGTCCCCAGGGGGCGGGCGAGCAGTACTTC CASSPQGAGEQYF
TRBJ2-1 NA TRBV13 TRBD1 TGTGCCAGCAGCACAGACAGGGTTGAGCAGTTCTTC CASSTDRVEQFF
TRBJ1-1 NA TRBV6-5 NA TGTGCCAGCAGTTACTACGTTTACACTGAAGCTTTCTTT CASSYYVYTEAFF
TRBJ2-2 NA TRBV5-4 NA TGTGCCACCACAATGGGGACCGGGGAGCTGTTTTTT CATTMGTGELFF
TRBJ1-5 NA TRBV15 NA TGTGCCACCAGCGGCCCGGGGAATCAGCCCCAGCATTTT CATSGPGNQPQHF
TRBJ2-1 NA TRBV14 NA TGTGCCAGCAGCCAGGACGCTAGCGAGGGCTACAATGAGCAGTTCTTC CASSQDASEGYNEQFF
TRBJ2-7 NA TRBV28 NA TGTGCCAGCAGTTTATGGAGAGGCGAGCAGTACTTC CASSLWRGEQYF
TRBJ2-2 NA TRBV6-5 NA TGTGCCAGCAGTTACAGGGGCGACGGGGAGCTGTTTTTT CASSYRGDGELFF
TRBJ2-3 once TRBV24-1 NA TGTGCCACCGGCCCGGGCCCAGATACGCAGTATTTT CATGPGPDTQYF
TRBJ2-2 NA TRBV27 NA TGTGCCAGCACGGGGCTTCGCGGGGAGCTGTTTTTT CASTGLRGELFF
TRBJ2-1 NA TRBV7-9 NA TGTGCCAGCAGCTTGATTTTAACGGAGAGTGAGCAGTTCTTC CASSLILTESEQFF
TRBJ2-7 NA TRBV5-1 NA TGCGCCAGCAGGAAGGGAAGGTCCTACGAGCAGTACTTC CASRKGRSYEQYF
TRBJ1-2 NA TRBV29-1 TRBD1 TGCAGCGTTGAAGGGGACAGGGAGGTGGGCTATGGCTACACCTTC CSVEGDREVGYGYTF
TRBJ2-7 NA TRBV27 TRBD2 TGTGCCAGCAGTTGGGGGACTAGTTACGAGCAGTACTTC CASSWGTSYEQYF